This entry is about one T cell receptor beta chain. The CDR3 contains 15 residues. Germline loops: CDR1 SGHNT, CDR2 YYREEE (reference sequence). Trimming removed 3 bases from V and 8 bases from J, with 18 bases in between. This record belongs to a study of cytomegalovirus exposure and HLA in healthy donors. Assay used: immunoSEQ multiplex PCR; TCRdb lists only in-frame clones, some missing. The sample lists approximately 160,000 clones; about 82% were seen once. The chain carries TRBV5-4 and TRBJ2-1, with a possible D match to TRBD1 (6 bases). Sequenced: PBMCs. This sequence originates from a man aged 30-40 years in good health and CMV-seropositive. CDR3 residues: CASSSRTDILDEQFF. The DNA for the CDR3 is TGTGCCAGCAGCTCTCGGACAGATATTTTGGATGAGCAGTTCTTC.